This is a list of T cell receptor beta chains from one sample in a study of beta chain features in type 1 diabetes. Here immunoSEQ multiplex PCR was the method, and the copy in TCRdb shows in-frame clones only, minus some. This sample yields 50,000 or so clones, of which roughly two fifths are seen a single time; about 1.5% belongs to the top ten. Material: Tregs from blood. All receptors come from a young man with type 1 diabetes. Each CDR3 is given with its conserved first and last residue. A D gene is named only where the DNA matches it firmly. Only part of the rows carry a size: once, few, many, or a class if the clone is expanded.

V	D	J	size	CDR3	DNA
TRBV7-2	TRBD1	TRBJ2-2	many	CASSPSRGTGELFF	TGTGCCAGCAGCCCATCCAGGGGGACCGGGGAGCTGTTTTTT
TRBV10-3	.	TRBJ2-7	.	CAISEEFPYEQYF	TGTGCCATCAGTGAAGAGTTCCCCTACGAGCAGTACTTC
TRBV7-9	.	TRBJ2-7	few	CASSRDSTTSSYEQYF	TGTGCCAGCAGTCGGGACTCCACGACGAGCTCCTACGAGCAGTACTTC
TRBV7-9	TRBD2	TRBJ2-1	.	CASSPLGLAAYNEQFF	TGTGCCAGCAGCCCCCTTGGACTAGCCGCCTACAATGAGCAGTTCTTC
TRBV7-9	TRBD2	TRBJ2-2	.	CASPTSHTGELFF	TGTGCCAGTCCGACTAGCCACACCGGGGAGCTGTTTTTT
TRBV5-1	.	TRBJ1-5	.	CASSLSGESGNQPQHF	TGCGCCAGCAGCTTGTCGGGGGAATCGGGCAATCAGCCCCAGCATTTT
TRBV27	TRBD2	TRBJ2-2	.	CASWTSRAGELFF	TGTGCCAGTTGGACTAGCCGGGCCGGGGAGCTGTTTTTT
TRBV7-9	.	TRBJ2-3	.	CASSLIVRGFITDTQYF	TGTGCCAGCAGCCTTATCGTTCGGGGATTCATCACAGATACGCAGTATTTT
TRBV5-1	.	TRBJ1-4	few	CASSLRANEKLFF	TGCGCCAGCAGCTTACGAGCTAATGAAAAACTGTTTTTT
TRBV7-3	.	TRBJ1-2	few	CASSATQDSLGYTF	TGTGCCAGCAGCGCCACCCAGGATTCCCTTGGCTACACCTTC
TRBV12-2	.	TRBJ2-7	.	CASRLEHAYEQYF	TGTGCAAGTCGCTTAGAGCACGCCTACGAGCAGTACTTC
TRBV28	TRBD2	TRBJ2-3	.	CASTLSGRGEDTQYF	TGTGCCAGCACGCTTAGCGGGAGGGGAGAGGATACGCAGTATTTT
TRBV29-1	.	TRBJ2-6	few	CSVESVVGANVLTF	TGCAGCGTTGAGTCGGTGGTGGGGGCCAACGTCCTGACTTTC
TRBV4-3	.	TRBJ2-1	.	CASSQSAHLGAYNEQFF	TGCGCCAGCAGCCAATCCGCCCATCTCGGGGCCTACAATGAGCAGTTCTTC
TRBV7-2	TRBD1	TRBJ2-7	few	CASSRPGQGAREQYF	TGTGCCAGCAGCCGACCGGGACAGGGGGCTCGGGAGCAGTACTTC
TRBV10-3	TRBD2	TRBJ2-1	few	CAISPTTSGSANEQFF	TGTGCCATCAGTCCGACGACTAGCGGGAGCGCGAATGAGCAGTTCTTC
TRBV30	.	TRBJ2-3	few	CAWSQEGSVIYPQYF	TGTGCCTGGAGTCAAGAGGGAAGCGTTATTTATCCGCAGTATTTT
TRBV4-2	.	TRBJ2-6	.	CASSQSEGRLNSGANVLTF	TGTGCCAGCAGCCAATCGGAGGGGCGCCTGAACTCTGGGGCCAACGTCCTGACTTTC
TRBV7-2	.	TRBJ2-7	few	CASSLNRAYEQYF	TGTGCCAGCAGCTTAAACAGAGCCTACGAGCAGTACTTC
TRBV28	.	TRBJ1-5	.	CASILAGDGNQPQHF	TGTGCCAGCATCCTGGCAGGGGACGGCAATCAGCCCCAGCATTTT
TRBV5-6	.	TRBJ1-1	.	CASSLSGRGAFF	TGTGCCAGCAGCTTGTCCGGGAGGGGAGCTTTCTTT
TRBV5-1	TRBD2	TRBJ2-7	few	CASSFGGRVGDEQYF	TGCGCCAGCAGCTTCGGCGGGAGGGTGGGGGACGAGCAGTACTTC
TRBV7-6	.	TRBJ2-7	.	CASSLEEGPRQYF	TGTGCCAGCAGCTTAGAGGAGGGGCCGCGGCAGTACTTC
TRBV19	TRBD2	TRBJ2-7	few	CASSPASGSYEQYF	TGTGCCAGTAGTCCAGCTAGCGGGAGCTACGAGCAGTACTTC
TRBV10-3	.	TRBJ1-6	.	CASTGDLNSPLHF	TGTGCCAGCACAGGAGACCTTAATTCACCCCTCCACTTT
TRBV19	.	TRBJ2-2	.	CASSLRGGNTGELFF	TGTGCCAGTAGCCTCAGGGGTGGAAACACCGGGGAGCTGTTTTTT
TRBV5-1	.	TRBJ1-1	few	CASKLSSGGQEAFF	TGCGCCAGCAAATTATCGTCCGGGGGGCAGGAAGCTTTCTTT
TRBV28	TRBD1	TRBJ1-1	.	CATSTGGLLAEAFF	TGTGCCACCTCGACAGGGGGCCTGCTGGCTGAAGCTTTCTTT
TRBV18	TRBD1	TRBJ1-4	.	CASSEGQGANEKLFF	TGTGCCAGCTCTGAGGGACAGGGGGCTAATGAAAAACTGTTTTTT
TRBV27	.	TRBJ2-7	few	CASSPRLGSYEQYF	TGTGCCAGCAGTCCCAGACTCGGAAGCTACGAGCAGTACTTC
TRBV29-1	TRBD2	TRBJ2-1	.	CSVGLAGSNEQFF	TGCAGCGTTGGGCTAGCGGGCTCTAATGAGCAGTTCTTC
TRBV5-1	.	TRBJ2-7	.	CASSLGGSAEQYF	TGCGCCAGCAGCTTGGGGGGTAGCGCCGAGCAGTACTTC
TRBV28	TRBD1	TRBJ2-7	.	CASSFPGGEQYF	TGTGCCAGCAGTTTTCCAGGGGGCGAGCAGTACTTC
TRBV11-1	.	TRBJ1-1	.	CASSLALVAQYTEAFF	TGTGCCAGCAGCTTAGCGCTGGTCGCACAGTACACTGAAGCTTTCTTT
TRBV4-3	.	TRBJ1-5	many	CASSQEEGAGQPQHF	TGCGCCAGCAGCCAAGAAGAAGGGGCAGGTCAGCCCCAGCATTTT
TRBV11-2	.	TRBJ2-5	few	CASSGQLPETQYF	TGTGCCAGCAGCGGGCAGCTGCCGGAGACCCAGTACTTC
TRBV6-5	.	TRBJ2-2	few	CASSYSRRTNTGELFF	TGTGCCAGCAGTTACAGTAGGAGGACGAACACCGGGGAGCTGTTTTTT
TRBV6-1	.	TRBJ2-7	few	CASSEGMRHLSEQYF	TGTGCCAGCAGTGAAGGGATGCGGCACCTCAGCGAGCAGTACTTC
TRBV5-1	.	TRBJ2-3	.	CASSLAANTDTQYF	TGCGCCAGCAGCTTAGCTGCTAACACAGATACGCAGTATTTT
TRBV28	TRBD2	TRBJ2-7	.	CASSQEGSGSYEQYF	TGTGCCAGCAGTCAAGAGGGTAGCGGGAGTTACGAGCAGTACTTC
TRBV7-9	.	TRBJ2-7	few	CASSLAFGGGSYEQYF	TGTGCCAGCAGCTTAGCGTTTGGGGGCGGGAGCTACGAGCAGTACTTC
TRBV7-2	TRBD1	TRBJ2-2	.	CASRPTGGIPTGELFF	TGTGCCAGCAGACCGACAGGGGGAATACCCACCGGGGAGCTGTTTTTT
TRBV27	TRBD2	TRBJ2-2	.	CASRKAGGPTGELFF	TGTGCCAGCAGAAAAGCGGGAGGGCCCACCGGGGAGCTGTTTTTT
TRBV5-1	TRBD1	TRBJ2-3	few	CASSTGGYTDTQYF	TGCGCCAGCAGTACAGGGGGCTACACAGATACGCAGTATTTT
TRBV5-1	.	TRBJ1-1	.	CASSPGDTEAFF	TGCGCCAGCAGCCCCGGTGACACTGAAGCTTTCTTT
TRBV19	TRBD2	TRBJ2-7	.	CASSVMPGLAGTYEQYF	TGTGCCAGTAGTGTCATGCCGGGACTAGCGGGAACCTACGAGCAGTACTTC